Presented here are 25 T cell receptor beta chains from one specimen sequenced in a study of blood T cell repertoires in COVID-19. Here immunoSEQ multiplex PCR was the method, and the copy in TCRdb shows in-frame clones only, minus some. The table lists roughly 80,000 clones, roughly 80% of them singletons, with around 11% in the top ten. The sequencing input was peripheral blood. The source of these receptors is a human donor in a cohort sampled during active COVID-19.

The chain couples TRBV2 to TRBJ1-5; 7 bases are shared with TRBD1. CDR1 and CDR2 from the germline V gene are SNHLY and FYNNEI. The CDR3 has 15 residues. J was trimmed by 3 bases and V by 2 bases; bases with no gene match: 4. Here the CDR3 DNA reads TGTGCCAGCAGTGAATCAGGGGGGACCAATCAGCCCCAGCATTTT. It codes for CASSESGGTNQPQHF.

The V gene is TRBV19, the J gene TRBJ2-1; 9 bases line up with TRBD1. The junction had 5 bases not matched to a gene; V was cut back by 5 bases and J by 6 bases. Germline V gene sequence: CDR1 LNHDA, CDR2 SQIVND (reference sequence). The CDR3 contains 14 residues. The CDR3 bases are TGTGCCAGTAGTGCCCCGGACAGGGGCAATGAGCAGTTCTTC. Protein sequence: CASSAPDRGNEQFF.

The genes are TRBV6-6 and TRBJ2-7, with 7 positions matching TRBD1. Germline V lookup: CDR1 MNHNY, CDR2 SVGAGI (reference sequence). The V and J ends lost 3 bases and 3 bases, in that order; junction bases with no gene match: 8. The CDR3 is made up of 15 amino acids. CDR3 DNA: TGTGCCAGCAGTTATGAGCAGGGGGAATTCTACGAGCAGTACTTC. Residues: CASSYEQGEFYEQYF.

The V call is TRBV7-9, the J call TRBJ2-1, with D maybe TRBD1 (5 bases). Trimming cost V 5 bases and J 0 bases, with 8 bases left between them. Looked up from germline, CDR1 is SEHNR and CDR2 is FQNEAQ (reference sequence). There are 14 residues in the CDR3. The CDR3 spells CASSRQSSYNEQFF. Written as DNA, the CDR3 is TGTGCCAGCAGCCGACAGAGCTCCTACAATGAGCAGTTCTTC.

The CDR3 sequence is CASSLGRGMQGRAFF. In DNA, the CDR3 is TGTGCCAGCAGCTTGGGTAGGGGGATGCAAGGTCGAGCTTTCTTT. V is TRBV5-4 and J is TRBJ1-1, with D perhaps matching TRBD1 (6 bases). V was trimmed by 0 bases and J by 10 bases, leaving 19 bases between them. This CDR3 region has 15 residues. Per germline, CDR1 SGHNT and CDR2 YYREEE (reference sequence).

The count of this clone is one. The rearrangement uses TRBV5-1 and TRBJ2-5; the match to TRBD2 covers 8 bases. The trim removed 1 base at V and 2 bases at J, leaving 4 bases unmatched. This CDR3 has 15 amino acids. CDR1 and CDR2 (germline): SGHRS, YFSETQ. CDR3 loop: CASSLFTGGQETQYF. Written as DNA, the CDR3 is TGCGCCAGCAGCTTGTTTACGGGGGGGCAAGAGACCCAGTACTTC.

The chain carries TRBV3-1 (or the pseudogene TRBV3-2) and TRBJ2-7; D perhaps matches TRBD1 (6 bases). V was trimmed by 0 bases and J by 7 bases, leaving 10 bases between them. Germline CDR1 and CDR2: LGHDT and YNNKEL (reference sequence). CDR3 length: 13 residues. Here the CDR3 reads CASSQEGGLEQYF. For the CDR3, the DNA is TGTGCCAGCAGCCAAGAAGGGGGTCTAGAGCAGTACTTC.

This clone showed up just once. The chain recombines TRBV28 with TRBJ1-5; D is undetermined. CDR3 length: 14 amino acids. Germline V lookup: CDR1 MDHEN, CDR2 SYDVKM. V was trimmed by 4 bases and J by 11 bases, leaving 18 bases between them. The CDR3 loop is CASSSLGYQKSQHF. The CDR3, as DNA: TGTGCCAGCAGTTCCCTCGGGTACCAGAAGTCCCAGCATTTT.

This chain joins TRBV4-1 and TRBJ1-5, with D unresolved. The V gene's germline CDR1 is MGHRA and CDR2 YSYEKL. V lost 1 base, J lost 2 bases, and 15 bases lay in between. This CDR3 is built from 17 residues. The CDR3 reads CASSQGAGASGNQPQHF. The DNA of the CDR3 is TGCGCCAGCAGCCAAGGGGCGGGAGCCTCGGGCAATCAGCCCCAGCATTTT.

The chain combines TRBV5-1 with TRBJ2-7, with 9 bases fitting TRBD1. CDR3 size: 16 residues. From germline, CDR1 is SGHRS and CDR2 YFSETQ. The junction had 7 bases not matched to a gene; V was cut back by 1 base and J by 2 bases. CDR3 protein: CASSLLGTGMPYEQYF. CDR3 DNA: TGCGCCAGCAGCTTGCTCGGGACAGGGATGCCCTACGAGCAGTACTTC.

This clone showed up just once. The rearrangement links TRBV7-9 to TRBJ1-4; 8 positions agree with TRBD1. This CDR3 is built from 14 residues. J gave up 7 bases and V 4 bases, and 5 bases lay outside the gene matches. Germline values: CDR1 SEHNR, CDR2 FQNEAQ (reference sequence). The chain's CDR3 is CASSWTGLGEKLFF. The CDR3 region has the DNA TGTGCCAGCAGCTGGACAGGGCTGGGTGAAAAACTGTTTTTT.

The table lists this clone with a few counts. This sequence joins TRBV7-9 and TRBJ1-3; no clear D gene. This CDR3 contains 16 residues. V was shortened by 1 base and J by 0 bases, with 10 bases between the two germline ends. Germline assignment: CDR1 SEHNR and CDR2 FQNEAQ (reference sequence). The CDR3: CASSLGAKVSGNTIYF. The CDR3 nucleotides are TGTGCCAGCAGCTTAGGGGCCAAAGTCTCTGGAAACACCATATATTTT. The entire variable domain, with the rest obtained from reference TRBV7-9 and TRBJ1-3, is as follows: DTGVSQNPRHKITKRGQNVTFRCDPISEHNRLYWYRQTLGQGPEFLTYFQNEAQLEKSRLLSDRFSAERPKGSFSTLEIQRTEQGDSAMYLCASSLGAKVSGNTIYFGEGSWLTVV.

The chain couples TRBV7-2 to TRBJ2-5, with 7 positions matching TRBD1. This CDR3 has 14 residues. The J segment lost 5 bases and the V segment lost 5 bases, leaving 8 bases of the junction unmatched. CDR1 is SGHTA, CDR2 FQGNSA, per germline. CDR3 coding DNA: TGTGCCAGCAGCACTCAAGGGGGCTCGGAGACCCAGTACTTC. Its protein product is CASSTQGGSETQYF.

The CDR3 loop reads CASEYRGWEKLFF. The CDR3 nucleotides are TGTGCCAGCGAATACAGGGGTTGGGAAAAACTGTTTTTT. The genes are TRBV6-5 and TRBJ1-4, with 7 bases matching TRBD1. J gave up 8 bases and V 8 bases, and 8 bases lay outside the gene matches. The length of the CDR3 is 13 residues. Germline V gene lookup returns CDR1 MNHEY and CDR2 SVGAGI.

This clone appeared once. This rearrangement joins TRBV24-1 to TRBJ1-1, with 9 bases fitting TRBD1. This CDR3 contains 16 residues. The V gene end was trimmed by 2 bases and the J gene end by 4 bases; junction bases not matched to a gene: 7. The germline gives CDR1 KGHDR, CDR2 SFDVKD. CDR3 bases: TGTGCCACCAGTGATTGTCGACAGGGGGTCTGCACTGAAGCTTTCTTT. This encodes CATSDCRQGVCTEAFF.

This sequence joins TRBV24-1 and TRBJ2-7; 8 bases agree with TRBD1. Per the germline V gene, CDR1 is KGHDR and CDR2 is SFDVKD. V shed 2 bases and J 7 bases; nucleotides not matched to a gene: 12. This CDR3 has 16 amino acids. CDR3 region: CATSDSVGQGPTEQYF. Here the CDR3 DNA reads TGTGCCACCAGTGATTCAGTTGGACAGGGTCCAACGGAGCAGTACTTC.

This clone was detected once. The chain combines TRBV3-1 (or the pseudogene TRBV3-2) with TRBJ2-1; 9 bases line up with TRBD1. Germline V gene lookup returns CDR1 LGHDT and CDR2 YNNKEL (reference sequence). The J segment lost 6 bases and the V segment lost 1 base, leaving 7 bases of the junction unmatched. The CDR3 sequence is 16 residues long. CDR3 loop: CASSQGPGDRANEQFF. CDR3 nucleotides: TGTGCCAGCAGCCAAGGCCCCGGGGACAGGGCCAATGAGCAGTTCTTC.

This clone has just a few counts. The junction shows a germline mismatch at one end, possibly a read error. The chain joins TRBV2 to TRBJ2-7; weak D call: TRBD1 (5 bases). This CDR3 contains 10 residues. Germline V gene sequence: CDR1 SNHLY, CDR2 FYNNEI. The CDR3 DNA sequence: TGTGCCAGCAGTGAAGACAGGCTCAACTTC. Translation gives CASSEDRLNF. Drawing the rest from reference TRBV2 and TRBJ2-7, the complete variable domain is EPEVTQTPSHQVTQMGQEVILRCVPISNHLYFYWYRQILGQKVEFLVSFYNNEISEKSEIFDDQFSVERPDGSNFTLKIRSTKLEDSAMYFCASSEDRLNFGPGTRLTVT.

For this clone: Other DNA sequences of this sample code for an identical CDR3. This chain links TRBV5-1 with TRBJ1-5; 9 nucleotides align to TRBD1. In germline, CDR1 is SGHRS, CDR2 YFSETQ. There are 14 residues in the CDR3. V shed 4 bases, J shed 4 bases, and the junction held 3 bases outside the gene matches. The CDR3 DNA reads TGCGCCAGCAGCCCCGGACAGGGGAATCAGCCCCAGCATTTT. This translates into CASSPGQGNQPQHF.

This CDR3 reads CASSLVRANEKLFF. The CDR3, as DNA: TGTGCCAGCAGTTTAGTCCGAGCTAATGAAAAACTGTTTTTT. The chain links TRBV28 to TRBJ1-4; D is ambiguous. Between the trimmed V and J ends, which lost 2 bases and 3 bases, there was a span of 7 bases. CDR3 size: 14 residues. Germline V CDR1 and CDR2: MDHEN, SYDVKM.

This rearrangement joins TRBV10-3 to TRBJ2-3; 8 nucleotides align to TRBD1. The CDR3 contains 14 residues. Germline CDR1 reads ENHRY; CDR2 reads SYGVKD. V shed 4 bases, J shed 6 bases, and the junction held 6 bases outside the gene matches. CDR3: CAISAQQGDDTQYF. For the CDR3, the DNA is TGTGCCATCAGTGCCCAACAGGGGGACGATACGCAGTATTTT.

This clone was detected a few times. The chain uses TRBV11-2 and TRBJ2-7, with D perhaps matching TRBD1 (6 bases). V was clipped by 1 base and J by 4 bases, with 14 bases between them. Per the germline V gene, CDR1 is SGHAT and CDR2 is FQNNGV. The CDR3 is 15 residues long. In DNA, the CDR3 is TGTGCCAGCAGCTTAGGACAGGCCTTTGGATACGAGCAGTACTTC. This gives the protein CASSLGQAFGYEQYF. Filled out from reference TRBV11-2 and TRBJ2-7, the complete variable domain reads EAGVAQSPRYKIIEKRQSVAFWCNPISGHATLYWYQQILGQGPKLLIQFQNNGVVDDSQLPKDRFSAERLKGVDSTLKIQPAKLEDSAVYLCASSLGQAFGYEQYFGPGTRLTVT.

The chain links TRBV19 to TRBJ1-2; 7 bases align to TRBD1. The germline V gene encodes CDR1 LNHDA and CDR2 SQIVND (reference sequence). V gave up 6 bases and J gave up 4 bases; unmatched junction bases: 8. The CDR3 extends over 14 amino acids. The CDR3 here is CASRFLRDSYGYTF. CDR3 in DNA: TGTGCCAGTAGATTTTTGCGGGACAGCTATGGCTACACCTTC.

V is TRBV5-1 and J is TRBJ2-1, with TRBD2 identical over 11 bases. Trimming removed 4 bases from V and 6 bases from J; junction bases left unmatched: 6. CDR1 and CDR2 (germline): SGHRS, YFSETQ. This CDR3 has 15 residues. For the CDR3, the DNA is TGCGCCAGCAGCCCCGGACTAGCGGGTAGCAATGAGCAGTTCTTC. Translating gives CASSPGLAGSNEQFF.

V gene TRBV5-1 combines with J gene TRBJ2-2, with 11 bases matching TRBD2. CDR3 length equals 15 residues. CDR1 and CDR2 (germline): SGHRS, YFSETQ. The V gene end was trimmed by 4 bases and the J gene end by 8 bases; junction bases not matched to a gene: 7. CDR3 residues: CASSPTSGSLGELFF. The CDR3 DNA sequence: TGCGCCAGCAGCCCTACTAGCGGGAGTTTGGGGGAGCTGTTTTTT.